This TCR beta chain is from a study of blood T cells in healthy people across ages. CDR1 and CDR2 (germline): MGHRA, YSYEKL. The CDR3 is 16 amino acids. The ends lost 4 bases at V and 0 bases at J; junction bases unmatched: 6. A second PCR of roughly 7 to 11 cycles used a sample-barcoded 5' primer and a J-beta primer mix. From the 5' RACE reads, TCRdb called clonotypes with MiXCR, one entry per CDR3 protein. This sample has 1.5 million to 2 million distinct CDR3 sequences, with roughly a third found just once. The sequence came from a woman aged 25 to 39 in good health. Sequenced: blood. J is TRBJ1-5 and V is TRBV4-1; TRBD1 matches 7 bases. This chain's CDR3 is CASSLRDSDSNQPQHF. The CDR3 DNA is TGCGCCAGCAGCCTCCGGGACAGCGATAGCAATCAGCCCCAGCATTTT.